This TCR beta chain was identified in a study of blood T cell repertoires in COVID-19. Overall study context: The study drew acute and convalescent COVID-19 samples from the United States, Italy and Spain.

The CDR3 is 15 amino acids. V dropped 5 bases and J dropped 7; count of bases not matched to a gene: 6. Per the germline V gene, CDR1 is SNHLY and CDR2 is FYNNEI. Using immunoSEQ multiplex PCR, the repertoire was profiled, and TCRdb retains in-frame clones only, with some absent. Of roughly 57,000 clones listed, 85% to 90% are singletons. A few counts support this clone. This clonotype was sampled from a woman aged 55-69 years with COVID-19, enrolled during active disease. Source material: peripheral blood. The chain joins TRBV2 to TRBJ2-1; TRBD2 matches at 12 bases. CDR3 residues: CASSSRLAGENEQFF. The CDR3 nucleotides read TGTGCCAGCAGTTCTAGACTAGCGGGAGAGAATGAGCAGTTCTTC. The full variable domain, its missing parts supplied by reference TRBV2 and TRBJ2-1, is EPEVTQTPSHQVTQMGQEVILRCVPISNHLYFYWYRQILGQKVEFLVSFYNNEISEKSEIFDDQFSVERPDGSNFTLKIRSTKLEDSAMYFCASSSRLAGENEQFFGPGTRLTVL.